Listed below are T cell receptor beta chains from one sample, sequenced in a study of memory CD4+ T cells and cytomegalovirus serostatus. Using immunoSEQ multiplex PCR, the repertoire was profiled, and TCRdb retains in-frame clones only, with some absent. Of 46,000 or so clones detected, over 70% appear once; the ten largest clones hold about 0.6%. Sequenced: memory CD4+ T cells from blood. All receptors derive from an adult in good health and CMV-seronegative. CDR3s include the opening cysteine and the closing phenylalanine or tryptophan. A D gene is named only where the DNA matches it firmly. The size entry is marked missing in some rows and otherwise reads once, few, many or a size class.

j_call d_call clone_size v_call cdr3_nt cdr3_aa
TRBJ1-2 TRBD1 . TRBV14 TGTGCCAGCAGCCACGGGTGGGACAGGGGGCGCCGAGGGTATGGCTACACCTTC CASSHGWDRGRRGYGYTF
TRBJ1-4 TRBD1 . TRBV28 TGTGCCAGCGGAGGGGCAGGGGGGGAAGAAAAACTGTTTTTT CASGGAGGEEKLFF
TRBJ2-1 TRBD2 once TRBV6-5 TGTGCCAGCAGGAGAGCGGGGGACAATGAGCAGTTCTTC CASRRAGDNEQFF
TRBJ1-2 . . TRBV5-6 TGTGCCAGCAGCTTGTGGTCTATCTATGGCTACACCTTC CASSLWSIYGYTF
TRBJ2-1 TRBD1 . TRBV18 TGTGCCAGCTCGCGCTGGACAGGGGGCACAAACAATGAGCAGTTCTTC CASSRWTGGTNNEQFF
TRBJ2-1 TRBD1 . TRBV6-1 TGTGCCAGCAGTGAAGGACAGGGGGCGGTCAGCTACAATGAGCAGTTCTTC CASSEGQGAVSYNEQFF
TRBJ1-2 . . TRBV6-5 TGTGCCAGCAGTTACTCCCAGGGGCCGTTTTATGGCTACACCTTC CASSYSQGPFYGYTF
TRBJ1-2 . once TRBV5-4 TGTGCCAGCAGCTTGGCCTCCGGGACACCCCAGGCCACCTTC CASSLASGTPQATF
TRBJ2-1 TRBD1 . TRBV9 TGTGCCAGCAGCCCGACCGGGACAGGGAGCAATGAGCAGTTCTTC CASSPTGTGSNEQFF
TRBJ1-2 TRBD1 . TRBV7-8 TGTGCCAGCAGCCCCGAATTACCGGGACAGAGCTTCTATGGCTACACCTTC CASSPELPGQSFYGYTF
TRBJ1-5 TRBD1 . TRBV19 TGTGCCAGTTCGGGACAGGGTGGCAATCAGCCCCAGCATTTT CASSGQGGNQPQHF
TRBJ2-2 TRBD2 . TRBV28 TGTGCCAGCATCTCTGTTCGTGTCGGGGGGGCCTCCGGGGAGCTGTTTTTT CASISVRVGGASGELFF
TRBJ2-7 TRBD1 . TRBV28 TGTGCCAGCACGCCCGCGTCACAGGGGCCTGGCGAGCAGTACTTC CASTPASQGPGEQYF
TRBJ1-2 . . TRBV19 TGTGCCAGTAGTTTAAACTTGGGACCGAACCACTATGGCTACACCTTC CASSLNLGPNHYGYTF
TRBJ1-5 . once TRBV2 TGTGCCAGCAGTGAAGCAAGGCCGGGAGTGTCCTATAGCAATCAGCCCCAGCATTTT CASSEARPGVSYSNQPQHF
TRBJ2-2 . . TRBV5-1 TGCGCCAGCAGCTTGGCCAGACTAAACACCGGGGAGCTGTTTTTT CASSLARLNTGELFF
TRBJ1-6 TRBD1 . TRBV5-1 TGCGCCAGCAGCTCAGGACAGGGAAATTCACCCCTCCACTTT CASSSGQGNSPLHF
TRBJ2-7 TRBD1 . TRBV6-1 TGTGCCAGCAGTGATCTAGGACAGGGGTCTTCTTACGAGCAGTACTTC CASSDLGQGSSYEQYF
TRBJ2-3 TRBD2 . TRBV10-3 TGTGCCATCAGTGAGCCTAGCGGGGGCACAGATACGCAGTATTTT CAISEPSGGTDTQYF
TRBJ1-2 TRBD1 . TRBV9 TGTGCCAGCAGCGTATCAGGGGGCCCGGACTATGGCTACACCTTC CASSVSGGPDYGYTF
TRBJ2-2 . . TRBV11-2 TGTGCCAGCAGCTTAGGGGACTCGGCCCGGGTCACCGGGGAGCTGTTTTTT CASSLGDSARVTGELFF
TRBJ1-6 . few TRBV19 TGTGCCAGTACCAACAGGGCGGCAGAAAATTCACCCCTCCACTTT CASTNRAAENSPLHF
TRBJ2-3 TRBD2 . TRBV2 TGTGCCAGCAGTGAATCGCTCAGGGGGACTAGCGGTGGGAGCACAGATACGCAGTATTTT CASSESLRGTSGGSTDTQYF
TRBJ2-6 . few TRBV11-1 TGTGCCAGCAGCCAGATGAGAGGGGCCAACGTCCTGACTTTC CASSQMRGANVLTF
TRBJ2-3 . . TRBV4-2 TGTGCCAGCAGCCAGTTTGACACAGATACGCAGTATTTT CASSQFDTDTQYF
TRBJ2-1 TRBD2 . TRBV7-9 TGTGCCAGCCATCGGACTAGCGGGGGGGCCCATGAGCAGTTCTTC CASHRTSGGAHEQFF
TRBJ2-7 TRBD1 . TRBV13 TGTGCCAGCAGCAGCCTCCGGGACAGGGGGTCCTACGAGCAGTACTTC CASSSLRDRGSYEQYF
TRBJ1-5 . . TRBV4-1 TGCGCCAGCAGCCAAGAGGTAGGGGGAACAGGGAACAATCAGCCCCAGCATTTT CASSQEVGGTGNNQPQHF
TRBJ1-2 TRBD1 few TRBV10-3 TGTGCCATCAGTGAGCGGCAGGGGGGTAGCTATGGCTACACCTTC CAISERQGGSYGYTF
TRBJ1-6 TRBD1 medium-sized TRBV7-3 TGTGCCAGCAGCGACGGACAGGGGGCGTTTTATAATTCACCCCTCCACTTT CASSDGQGAFYNSPLHF
TRBJ1-4 . . TRBV5-1 TGCGCCAGCAGCTTCGATGGGTCGCAGGCTAATGAAAAACTGTTTTTT CASSFDGSQANEKLFF
TRBJ2-5 . . TRBV10-2 TGCGCCAGCAGTGAAGGACGGAGACAAGAGACCCAGTACTTC CASSEGRRQETQYF
TRBJ2-7 TRBD1 . TRBV7-9 TGTGCCAGCAGCTTGACAGGGGACGAGCAGTACTTC CASSLTGDEQYF
TRBJ2-2 TRBD1 . TRBV27 TGTGCCAGCAGTCCTCCGGGACAGGTGACCGGGGAGCTGTTTTTT CASSPPGQVTGELFF
TRBJ2-2 TRBD1 few TRBV11-3 TGTGCCAGCAGCGTTACAGGGGGCAACACCGGGGAGCTGTTTTTT CASSVTGGNTGELFF
TRBJ2-7 . . TRBV23-1 TGCGCCAGCAGTCAACTAGCCAGCCTCTACGAGCAGTACTTC CASSQLASLYEQYF
TRBJ1-5 . . TRBV15 TGTGCCACCAGCAGAGATCGGGGAAGCAATCAGCCCCAGCATTTT CATSRDRGSNQPQHF
TRBJ1-5 TRBD1 . TRBV6-5 TGTGCCAGCAGATTCGACAGGGGCCAGCCCCAGCATTTT CASRFDRGQPQHF
TRBJ1-6 TRBD1 . TRBV30 TGTGCCTGGAGATTTGTGACAGGGAGTTATTCACCCCTCCACTTT CAWRFVTGSYSPLHF
TRBJ1-3 . . TRBV7-6 TGTGCCAGCAGCTTAGGTTTCGGAAACACCATATATTTT CASSLGFGNTIYF
TRBJ1-1 . few TRBV6-5 TGTGCCAGCAGTTCGCCGAGGGGGAACACTGAAGCTTTCTTT CASSSPRGNTEAFF
TRBJ1-1 . . TRBV30 TGTGCCTGGAACGAGGGGAGGGATGGAGCTTTCTTT CAWNEGRDGAFF
TRBJ1-1 . . TRBV21-1 TGTGCCAGCAGCAAAGGGGCGACAGTGAACACTGAAGCTTTCTTT CASSKGATVNTEAFF
TRBJ2-7 TRBD1 few TRBV15 TGTGCCACCAGCAGAGAACGACAGGGCCCCTACGAGCAGTACTTC CATSRERQGPYEQYF
TRBJ2-3 TRBD2 . TRBV28 TGTGCCAGCCGGAGCGGGGGAAAGGCAGATACGCAGTATTTT CASRSGGKADTQYF